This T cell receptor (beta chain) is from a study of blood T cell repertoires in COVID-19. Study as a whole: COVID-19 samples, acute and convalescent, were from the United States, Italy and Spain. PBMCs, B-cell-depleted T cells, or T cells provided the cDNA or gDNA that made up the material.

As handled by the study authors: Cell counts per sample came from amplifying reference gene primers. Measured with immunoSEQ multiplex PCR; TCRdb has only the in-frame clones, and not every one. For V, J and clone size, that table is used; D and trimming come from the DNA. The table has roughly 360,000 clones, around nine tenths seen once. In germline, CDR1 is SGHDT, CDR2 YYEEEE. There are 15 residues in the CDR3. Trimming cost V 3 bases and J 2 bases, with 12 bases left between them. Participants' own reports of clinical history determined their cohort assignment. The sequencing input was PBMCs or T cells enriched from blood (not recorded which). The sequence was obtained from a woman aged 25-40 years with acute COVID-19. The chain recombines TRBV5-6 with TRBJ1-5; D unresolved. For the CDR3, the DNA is TGTGCCAGCAGCTCTTGGAGGATGGGCAATCAGCCCCAGCATTTT. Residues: CASSSWRMGNQPQHF.